This T cell receptor beta chain was sequenced during a study of cytomegalovirus exposure and HLA in healthy donors. Germline-derived CDR1 and CDR2 are SGHNT and YYREEE (reference sequence). With 4 bases clipped from V and 7 bases from J, the junction kept 6 bases outside the gene matches. The CDR3 totals 14 residues. Primers included in the PCR were 60 Vbeta and 13 Jbeta primers. The data were produced by immunoSEQ multiplex PCR, yet TCRdb's version contains in-frame clones alone and is incomplete. The data show nearly 95,000 clones, roughly 73% seen once. Sequenced material: PBMCs. This chain uses TRBV5-4 with TRBJ1-4; TRBD1 aligns across 8 bases. This sequence originates from a middle-aged woman in good health and CMV-seronegative. CDR3 in amino acids: CASSAGGLGEKLFF. The CDR3 DNA reads TGTGCCAGCAGCGCAGGGGGCCTTGGTGAAAAACTGTTTTTT.